This is a list of T cell receptor beta chains from one sample in a study of Ad26.COV2.S vaccination and SARS-CoV-2 variants. Repertoires were generated with immunoSEQ multiplex PCR, while TCRdb's copy carries only in-frame clones and drops some. The data show about 440,000 clones, roughly 87% seen once. Sequencing was performed on peripheral blood, taken in a trial of Ad26.COV2.S vaccine versus placebo. The receptors were sampled from a person aged 18-65 years who received the Ad26.COV2.S COVID-19 vaccine or a placebo. Both conserved end residues are part of each CDR3. The D gene is left open where the match is weak. Expanded clones get a size class; other rows say once, few or many, or leave the size out.

J gene | V gene | clone size | D gene | CDR3 DNA | CDR3 protein
TRBJ2-6 | TRBV29-1 | once | - | TGCAGCGTTGTCGGGATCTCTGGGGCCAACGTCCTGACTTTC | CSVVGISGANVLTF
TRBJ1-3 | TRBV30 | - | - | TGTGCCTGGAGGGGTTTTGGAAACACCATATATTTT | CAWRGFGNTIYF
TRBJ2-1 | TRBV3-1/TRBV3-2 | - | TRBD1 | TGTGCCAGCAGCCAAGGGGGCGCGCCCCACAGGGGCAATGAGCAGTTCTTC | CASSQGGAPHRGNEQFF
TRBJ1-2 | TRBV6-1 | - | - | TGTGCCAGCAGTGAAGCGCTAGGGGATGGCTACACCTTC | CASSEALGDGYTF
TRBJ1-6 | TRBV19 | - | - | TGTGCCAGTAATTACGGATATAATTCACCCCTCCACTTT | CASNYGYNSPLHF
TRBJ2-2 | TRBV6-2/TRBV6-3 | - | - | TGTGCCAGCAGTAAGCCATCAGGGGGGAGCACCGGGGAGCTGTTTTTT | CASSKPSGGSTGELFF
TRBJ1-1 | TRBV7-2 | - | TRBD1 | TGTGCCAGCAGCTTATTACAGGGGACTGAAGCTTTCTTT | CASSLLQGTEAFF
TRBJ2-3 | TRBV7-6 | - | TRBD2 | TGTGCCAGCAGCGGGGCCGGCGGGTTAGCGGGAACAGATACGCAGTATTTT | CASSGAGGLAGTDTQYF
TRBJ1-5 | TRBV6-4 | - | - | TGTGCCAGCAGCGAACAGGGTAGAGGTCAGCCCCAGCATTTT | CASSEQGRGQPQHF
TRBJ2-5 | TRBV19 | - | - | TGTGCCAGTAGTATAGGGGGAGGAGGGACCCAGTACTTC | CASSIGGGGTQYF
TRBJ2-5 | TRBV11-2 | - | TRBD1 | TGTGCCAGCAGCTTAGAGAACAGGGGCTGGGAGACCCAGTACTTC | CASSLENRGWETQYF
TRBJ2-7 | TRBV19 | - | - | TGTGCCAGTAGTAAAGGGAACTACGAGCAGTACTTC | CASSKGNYEQYF
TRBJ1-3 | TRBV7-2 | - | - | TGTGCCAGCAGCTTAGATTTCAGTGGAAACACCATATATTTT | CASSLDFSGNTIYF
TRBJ2-1 | TRBV7-7 | - | - | TGTGCCAGCAGCTCCAACCTCAGGGGTGAGCAGTTCTTC | CASSSNLRGEQFF
TRBJ1-4 | TRBV7-2 | - | - | TGTGCCAGCAGCTTATTAGGGGTAGCAACTAATGAAAAACTGTTTTTT | CASSLLGVATNEKLFF
TRBJ2-2 | TRBV4-1 | - | - | TGCGCCAGCAGCCAAGATGCGGACAGTGCGAACACCGGGGAGCTGTTTTTT | CASSQDADSANTGELFF
TRBJ2-1 | TRBV7-6 | - | TRBD2 | TGTGCCAGCAGCCAGACCGGACTAGTCAATGAGCAGTTCTTC | CASSQTGLVNEQFF
TRBJ2-1 | TRBV15 | - | - | TGTGCCACCAGCAGAGGCCACCTGCTCAATGAGCAGTTCTTC | CATSRGHLLNEQFF
TRBJ2-1 | TRBV7-9 | - | TRBD2 | TGTGCCAGCAGTCCTAGCGGGAGTGAAAATGAGCAGTTCTTC | CASSPSGSENEQFF
TRBJ2-7 | TRBV21-1 | - | - | TGTGCCAGCAGCAAAGTAGGCCACTACGAGCAGTACTTC | CASSKVGHYEQYF
TRBJ2-4 | TRBV27 | - | - | TGTGCCAGCAGTGCGGGGACAGTTAAAGCCAAAAACATTCAGTACTTC | CASSAGTVKAKNIQYF
TRBJ1-5 | TRBV7-9 | once | - | TGTGCCACCGCCCAGGGCAATCAGCCCCAGCATTTT | CATAQGNQPQHF